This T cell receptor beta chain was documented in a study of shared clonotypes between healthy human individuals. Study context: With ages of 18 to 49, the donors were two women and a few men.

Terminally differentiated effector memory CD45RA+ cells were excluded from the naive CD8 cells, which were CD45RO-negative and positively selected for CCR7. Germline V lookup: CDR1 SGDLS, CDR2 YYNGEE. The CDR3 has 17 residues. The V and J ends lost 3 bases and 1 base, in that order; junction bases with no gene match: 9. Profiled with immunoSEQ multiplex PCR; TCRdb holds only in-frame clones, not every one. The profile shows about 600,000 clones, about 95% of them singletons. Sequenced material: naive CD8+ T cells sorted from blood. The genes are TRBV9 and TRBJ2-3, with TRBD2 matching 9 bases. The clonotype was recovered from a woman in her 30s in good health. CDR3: CASSDLSGRGGTDTQYF. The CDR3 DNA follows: TGTGCCAGCAGCGACCTTAGCGGGAGAGGTGGCACAGATACGCAGTATTTT.